Listed below are T cell receptor beta chains from one sample, sequenced in a study of blood T cell repertoires in COVID-19. Repertoires were generated with immunoSEQ multiplex PCR, while TCRdb's copy carries only in-frame clones and drops some. The sample carries 250,000 or so clones, more than 75% recorded once. The specimen was PBMCs or T cells enriched from blood (not recorded which). These receptors originate from a woman in her late teens or twenties who had recovered from COVID-19. CDR3s leave out the opening cysteine and the closing phenylalanine or tryptophan. The order of the fields is J gene, V gene, CDR3 protein.

>TRBJ2-7|TRBV6-5
ASSYRAGVSYEQY
>TRBJ2-3|TRBV2
ASSERGTITDTQY
>TRBJ2-1|TRBV7-2
ASSTDRGPYNEQF
>TRBJ2-1|TRBV4-2
ASSQLRDSYNEQF
>TRBJ2-5|TRBV28
ASITPRASGRETQY
>TRBJ2-3|TRBV5-4
ASSLERGGLGTQY
>TRBJ2-3|TRBV11-2
ASSLVGSGRTRSDTQY
>TRBJ1-5|TRBV7-9
ASSLGGVQPQH
>TRBJ2-6|TRBV28
ASSFSSGANVLT
>TRBJ2-7|TRBV11-2
ASIDSGTGFYEQY
>TRBJ2-1|TRBV7-9
ASSFPGTSIDEQF
>TRBJ2-7|TRBV9
ASSVGDRINEQY
>TRBJ1-5|TRBV7-2
ASSSVTWSQH
>TRBJ2-7|TRBV19
ASSFLPGQQYEQY
>TRBJ2-3|TRBV6-1
ASSVAGLNTDTQY
>TRBJ1-3|TRBV5-1
ASSLGTGTGNLYSGNTIY
>TRBJ2-3|TRBV5-4
ASSLDIQGSTDTQY
>TRBJ1-1|TRBV5-1
ASRTTVNTEAF
>TRBJ2-1|TRBV7-6
ASSLGLGPYNEQF
>TRBJ2-7|TRBV7-8
ASSLRDSFSGEQY
>TRBJ1-2|TRBV5-1
ASSLSGVGNYGYT
>TRBJ2-7|TRBV6-1
ASSEAWRSAYEQY
>TRBJ2-3|TRBV19
ASSTGHPDTQY
>TRBJ1-1|TRBV7-9
HVTGGNTEAF
>TRBJ2-2|TRBV19
ASRPGTSGGGTGELF
>TRBJ2-5|TRBV11-3
ASSPRVSGGQETQY
>TRBJ2-1|TRBV15
ATSRGPQRGGNNEQF
>TRBJ1-2|TRBV4-3
ASSQDHILGGLNYGYT
>TRBJ2-1|TRBV7-2
ASSWGGLHSDEQF
>TRBJ2-4|TRBV2
ASRPLAKNIQY
>TRBJ2-1|TRBV5-1
ASSGQGDSSEQF
>TRBJ2-7|TRBV7-2
ASSPRGGVRYEQY
>TRBJ1-5|TRBV3-1/TRBV3-2
ASSQGRWQPQH
>TRBJ1-1|TRBV10-3
AISESSGRGNTEAF
>TRBJ1-1|TRBV27
ASRRQGAMNTEAF